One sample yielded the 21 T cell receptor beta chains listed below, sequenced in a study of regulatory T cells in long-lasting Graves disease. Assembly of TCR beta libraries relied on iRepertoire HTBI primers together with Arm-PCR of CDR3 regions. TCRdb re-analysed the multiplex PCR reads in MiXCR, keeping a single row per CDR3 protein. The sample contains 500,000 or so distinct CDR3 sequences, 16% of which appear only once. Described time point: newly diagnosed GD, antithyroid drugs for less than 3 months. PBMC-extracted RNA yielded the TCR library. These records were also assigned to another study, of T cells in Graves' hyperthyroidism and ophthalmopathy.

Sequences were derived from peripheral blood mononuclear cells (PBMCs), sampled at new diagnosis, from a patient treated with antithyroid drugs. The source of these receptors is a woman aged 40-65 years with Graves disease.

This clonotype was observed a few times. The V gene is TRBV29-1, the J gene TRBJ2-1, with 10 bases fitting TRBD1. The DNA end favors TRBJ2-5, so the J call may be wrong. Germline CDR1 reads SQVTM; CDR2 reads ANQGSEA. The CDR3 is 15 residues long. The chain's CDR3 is CSVAWGTGAGETQYF. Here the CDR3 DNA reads TGCAGCGTCGCCTGGGGGACAGGGGCGGGAGAGACCCAGTACTTC.

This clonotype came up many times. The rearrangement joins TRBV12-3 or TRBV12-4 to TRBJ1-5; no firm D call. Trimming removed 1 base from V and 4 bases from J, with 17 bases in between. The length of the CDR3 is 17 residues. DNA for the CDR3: TGTGCCAGCAGTTTAGGTACGGGAGTCTTCATTAATCAGCCCCAGCATTTT. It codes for CASSLGTGVFINQPQHF.

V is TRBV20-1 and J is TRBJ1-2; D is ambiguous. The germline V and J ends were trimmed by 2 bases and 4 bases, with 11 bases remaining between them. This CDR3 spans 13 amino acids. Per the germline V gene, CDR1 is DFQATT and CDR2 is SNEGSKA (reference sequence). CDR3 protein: CSARKTNGYGYTF. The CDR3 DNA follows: TGCAGTGCTAGAAAAACGAACGGCTATGGCTACACCTTC.

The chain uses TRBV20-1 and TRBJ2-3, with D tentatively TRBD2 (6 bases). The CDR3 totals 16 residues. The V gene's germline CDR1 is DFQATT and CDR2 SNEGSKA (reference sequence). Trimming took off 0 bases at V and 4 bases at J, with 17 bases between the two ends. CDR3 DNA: TGCAGTGCTAGAGATATGCAGGGAGGTGCGTCAGATACGCAGTATTTT. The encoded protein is CSARDMQGGASDTQYF.

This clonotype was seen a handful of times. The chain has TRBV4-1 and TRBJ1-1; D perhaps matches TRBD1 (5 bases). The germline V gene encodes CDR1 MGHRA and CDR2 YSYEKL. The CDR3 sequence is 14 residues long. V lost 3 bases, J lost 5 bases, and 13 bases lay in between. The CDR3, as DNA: TGCGCCAGCAGCCACACCGGGACCCAAACTGAAGCTTTCTTT. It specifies CASSHTGTQTEAFF.

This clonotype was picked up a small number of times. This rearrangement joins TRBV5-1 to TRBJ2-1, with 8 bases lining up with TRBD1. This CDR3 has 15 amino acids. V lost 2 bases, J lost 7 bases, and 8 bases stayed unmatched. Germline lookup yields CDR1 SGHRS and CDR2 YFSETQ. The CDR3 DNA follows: TGCGCCAGCAGCTTTCAGACAGGGGAGGTGAATGAGCAGTTCTTC. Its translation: CASSFQTGEVNEQFF.

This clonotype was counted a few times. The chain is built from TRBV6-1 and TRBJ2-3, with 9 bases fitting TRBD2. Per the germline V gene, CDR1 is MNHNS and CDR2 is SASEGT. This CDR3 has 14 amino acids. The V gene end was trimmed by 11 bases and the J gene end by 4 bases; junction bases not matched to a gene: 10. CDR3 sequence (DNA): TGTGCCGGACGTGTGGCGGGGGGGCCAGATACGCAGTATTTT. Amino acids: CAGRVAGGPDTQYF.

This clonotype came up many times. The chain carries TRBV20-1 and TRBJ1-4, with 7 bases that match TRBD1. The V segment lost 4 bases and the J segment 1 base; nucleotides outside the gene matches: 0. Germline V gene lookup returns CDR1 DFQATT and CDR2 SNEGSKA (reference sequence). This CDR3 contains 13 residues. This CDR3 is CSATGGTNEKLFF. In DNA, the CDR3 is TGCAGTGCTACAGGGGGAACTAATGAAAAACTGTTTTTT.

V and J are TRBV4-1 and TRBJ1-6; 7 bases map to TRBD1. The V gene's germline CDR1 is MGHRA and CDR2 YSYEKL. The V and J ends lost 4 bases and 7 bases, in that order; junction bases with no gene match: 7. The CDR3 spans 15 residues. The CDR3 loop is CASSPSQGGNSPLHF. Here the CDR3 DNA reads TGCGCCAGCAGCCCCAGTCAGGGGGGGAATTCACCCCTCCACTTT.

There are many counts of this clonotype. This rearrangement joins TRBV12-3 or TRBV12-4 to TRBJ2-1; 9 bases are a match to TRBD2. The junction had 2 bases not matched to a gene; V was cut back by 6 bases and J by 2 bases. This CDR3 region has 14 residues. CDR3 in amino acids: CASSGTSPYNEQFF. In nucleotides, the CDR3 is TGTGCCAGCAGCGGGACTAGCCCCTACAATGAGCAGTTCTTC.

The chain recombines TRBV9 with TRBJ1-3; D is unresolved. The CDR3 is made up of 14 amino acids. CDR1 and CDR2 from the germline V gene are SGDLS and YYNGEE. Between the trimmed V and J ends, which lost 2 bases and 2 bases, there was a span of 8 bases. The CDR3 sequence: CASSVYGTGNTIYF. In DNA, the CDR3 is TGTGCCAGCAGCGTTTATGGGACTGGAAACACCATATATTTT. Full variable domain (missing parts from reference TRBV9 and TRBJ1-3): DSGVTQTPKHLITATGQRVTLRCSPRSGDLSVYWYQQSLDQGLQFLIQYYNGEERAKGNILERFSAQQFPDLHSELNLSSLELGDSALYFCASSVYGTGNTIYFGEGSWLTVV.

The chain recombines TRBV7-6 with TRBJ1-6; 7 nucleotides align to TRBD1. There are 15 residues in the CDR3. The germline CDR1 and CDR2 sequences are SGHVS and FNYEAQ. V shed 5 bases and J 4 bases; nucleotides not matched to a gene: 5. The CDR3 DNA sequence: TGTGCCAGCAGCGAAGGACAGGTGTATAATTCACCCCTCCACTTT. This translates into CASSEGQVYNSPLHF.

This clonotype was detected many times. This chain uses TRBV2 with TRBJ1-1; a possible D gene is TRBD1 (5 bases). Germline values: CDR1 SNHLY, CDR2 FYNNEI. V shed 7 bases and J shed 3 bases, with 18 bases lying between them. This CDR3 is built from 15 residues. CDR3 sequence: CASNGGRGLDTEAFF. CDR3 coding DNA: TGTGCCAGCAACGGGGGAAGGGGTTTGGACACTGAAGCTTTCTTT.

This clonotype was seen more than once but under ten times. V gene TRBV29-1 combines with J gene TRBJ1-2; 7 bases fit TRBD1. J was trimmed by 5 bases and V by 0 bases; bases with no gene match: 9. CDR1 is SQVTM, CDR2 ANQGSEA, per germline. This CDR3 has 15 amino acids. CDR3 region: CSVEDDPTGSYGYTF. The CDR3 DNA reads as TGCAGCGTTGAAGATGATCCGACAGGGAGTTATGGCTACACCTTC. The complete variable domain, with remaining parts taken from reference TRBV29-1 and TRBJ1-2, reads SAVISQKPSRDICQRGTSLTIQCQVDSQVTMMFWYRQQPGQSLTLIATANQGSEATYESGFVIDKFPISRPNLTFSTLTVSNMSPEDSSIYLCSVEDDPTGSYGYTFGSGTRLTVV.

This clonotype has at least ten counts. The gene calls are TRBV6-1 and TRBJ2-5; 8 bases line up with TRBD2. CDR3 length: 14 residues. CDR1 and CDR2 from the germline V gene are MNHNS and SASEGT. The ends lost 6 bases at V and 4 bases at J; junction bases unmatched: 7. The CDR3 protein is CASRERGGRETQYF. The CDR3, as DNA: TGTGCCAGCAGGGAACGGGGGGGCCGAGAGACCCAGTACTTC.

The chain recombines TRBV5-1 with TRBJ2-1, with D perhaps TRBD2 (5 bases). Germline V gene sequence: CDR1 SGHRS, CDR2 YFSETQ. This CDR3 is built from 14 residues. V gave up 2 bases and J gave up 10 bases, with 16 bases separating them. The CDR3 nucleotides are TGCGCCAGCAGCTTAATCGGGAACAAGGAGGAGCAGTTCTTC. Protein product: CASSLIGNKEEQFF.

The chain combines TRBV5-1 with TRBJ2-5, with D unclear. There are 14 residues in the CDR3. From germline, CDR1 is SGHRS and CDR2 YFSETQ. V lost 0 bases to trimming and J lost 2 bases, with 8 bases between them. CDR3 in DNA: TGCGCCAGCAGCTTGGGTCGGTTACAAGAGACCCAGTACTTC. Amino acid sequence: CASSLGRLQETQYF.

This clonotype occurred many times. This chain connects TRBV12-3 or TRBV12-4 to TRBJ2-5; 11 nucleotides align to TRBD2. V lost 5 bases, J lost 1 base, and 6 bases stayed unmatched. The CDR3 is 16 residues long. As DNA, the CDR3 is TGTGCCAGCAGTCCTAGACTAGCGGGGACCCAAGAGACCCAGTACTTC. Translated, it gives CASSPRLAGTQETQYF.

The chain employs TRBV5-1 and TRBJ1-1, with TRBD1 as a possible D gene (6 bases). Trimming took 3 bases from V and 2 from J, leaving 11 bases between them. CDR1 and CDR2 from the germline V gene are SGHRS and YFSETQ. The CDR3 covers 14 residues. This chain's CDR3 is CASSSLDSNTEAFF. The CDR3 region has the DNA TGCGCCAGCAGCTCCCTGGACAGCAACACTGAAGCTTTCTTT.

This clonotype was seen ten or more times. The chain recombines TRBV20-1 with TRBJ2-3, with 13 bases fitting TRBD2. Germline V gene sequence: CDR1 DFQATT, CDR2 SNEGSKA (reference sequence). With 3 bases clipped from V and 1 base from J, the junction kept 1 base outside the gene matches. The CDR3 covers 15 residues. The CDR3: CSASGLAGGTDTQYF. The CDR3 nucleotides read TGCAGTGCTAGCGGACTAGCGGGGGGCACAGATACGCAGTATTTT.

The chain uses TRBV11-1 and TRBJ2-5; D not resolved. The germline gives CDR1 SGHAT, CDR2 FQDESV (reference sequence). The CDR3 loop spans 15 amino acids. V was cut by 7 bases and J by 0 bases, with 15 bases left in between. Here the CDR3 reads CASTRRPSDQETQYF. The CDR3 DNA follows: TGTGCCAGCACCCGACGTCCCTCCGACCAAGAGACCCAGTACTTC.